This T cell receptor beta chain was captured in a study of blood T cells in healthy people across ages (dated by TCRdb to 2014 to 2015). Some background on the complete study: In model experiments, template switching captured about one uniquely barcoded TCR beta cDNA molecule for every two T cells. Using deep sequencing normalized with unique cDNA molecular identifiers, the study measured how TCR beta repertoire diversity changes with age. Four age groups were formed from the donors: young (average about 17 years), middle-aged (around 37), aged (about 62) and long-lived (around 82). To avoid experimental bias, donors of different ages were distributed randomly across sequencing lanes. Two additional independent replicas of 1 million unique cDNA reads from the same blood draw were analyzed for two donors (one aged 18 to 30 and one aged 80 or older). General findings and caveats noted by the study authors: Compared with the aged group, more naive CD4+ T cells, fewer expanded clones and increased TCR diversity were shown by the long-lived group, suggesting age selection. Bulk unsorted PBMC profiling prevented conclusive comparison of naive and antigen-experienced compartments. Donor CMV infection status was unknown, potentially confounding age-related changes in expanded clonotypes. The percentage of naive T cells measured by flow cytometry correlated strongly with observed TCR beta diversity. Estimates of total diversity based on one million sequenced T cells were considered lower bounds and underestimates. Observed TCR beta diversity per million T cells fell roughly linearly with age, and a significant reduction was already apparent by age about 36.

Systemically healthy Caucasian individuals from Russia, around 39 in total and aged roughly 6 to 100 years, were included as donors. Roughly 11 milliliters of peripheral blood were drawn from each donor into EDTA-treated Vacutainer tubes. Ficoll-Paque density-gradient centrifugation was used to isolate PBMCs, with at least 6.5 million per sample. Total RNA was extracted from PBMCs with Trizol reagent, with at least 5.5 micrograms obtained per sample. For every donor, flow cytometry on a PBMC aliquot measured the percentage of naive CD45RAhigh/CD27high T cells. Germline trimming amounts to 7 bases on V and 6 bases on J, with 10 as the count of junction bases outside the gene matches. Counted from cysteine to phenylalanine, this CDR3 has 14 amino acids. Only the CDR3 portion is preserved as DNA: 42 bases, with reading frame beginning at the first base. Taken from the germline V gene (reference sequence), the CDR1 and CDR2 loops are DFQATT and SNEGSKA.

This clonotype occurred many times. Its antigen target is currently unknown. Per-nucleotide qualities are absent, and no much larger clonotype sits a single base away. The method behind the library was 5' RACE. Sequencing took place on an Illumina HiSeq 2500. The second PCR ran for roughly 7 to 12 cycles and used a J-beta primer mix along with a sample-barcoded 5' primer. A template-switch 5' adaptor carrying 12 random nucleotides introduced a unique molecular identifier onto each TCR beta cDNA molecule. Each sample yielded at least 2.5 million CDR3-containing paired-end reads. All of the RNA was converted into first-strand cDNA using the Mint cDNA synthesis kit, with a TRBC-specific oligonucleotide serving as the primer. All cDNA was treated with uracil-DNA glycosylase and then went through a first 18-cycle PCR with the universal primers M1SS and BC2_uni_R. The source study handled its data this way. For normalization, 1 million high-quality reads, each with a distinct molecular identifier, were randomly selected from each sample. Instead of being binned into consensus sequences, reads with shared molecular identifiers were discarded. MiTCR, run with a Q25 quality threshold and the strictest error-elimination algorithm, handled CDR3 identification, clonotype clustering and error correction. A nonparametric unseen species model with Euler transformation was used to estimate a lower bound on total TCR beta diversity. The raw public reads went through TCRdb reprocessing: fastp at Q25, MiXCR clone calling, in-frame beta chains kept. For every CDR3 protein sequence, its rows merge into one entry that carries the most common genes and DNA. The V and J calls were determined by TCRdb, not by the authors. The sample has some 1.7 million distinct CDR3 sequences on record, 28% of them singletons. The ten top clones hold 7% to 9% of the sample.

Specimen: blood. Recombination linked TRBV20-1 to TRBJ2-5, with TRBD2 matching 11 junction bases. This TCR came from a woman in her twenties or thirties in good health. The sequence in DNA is TGCAGTGTCCTAGCGGGAGGAGGGTTACAGACCCAGTACTTC. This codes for CSVLAGGGLQTQYF.